This T cell receptor beta chain is from a study of lymphopenia after photon versus proton radiotherapy. Study observations and caveats: Under photons, naive T cells and diversity fell while effector/memory populations rose.

Only in-frame clones appear in the TCRdb table, and some are missing; sequencing was by immunoSEQ multiplex PCR. The data contain some 29,000 clones, 87% of them singletons. This clone came up a few times. Its specificity is not known. The CDR3 is 12 amino acids. V was pared by 3 bases and J by 10 bases, with 7 bases between. Germline-derived CDR1 and CDR2 are MNHNS and SASEGT. This receptor was identified in a woman aged 55-69 years with cholangiocarcinoma. Some clones in this sample may be carry-over from other donors' samples. The material sequenced was peripheral blood, taken from a patient treated with proton-based radiotherapy. The V call is TRBV6-1, the J call TRBJ1-6, with D unclear. The CDR3 loop reads CASSEFGSPLHF. CDR3 nucleotide sequence: TGTGCCAGCAGTGAGTTCGGCTCACCCCTCCACTTT.